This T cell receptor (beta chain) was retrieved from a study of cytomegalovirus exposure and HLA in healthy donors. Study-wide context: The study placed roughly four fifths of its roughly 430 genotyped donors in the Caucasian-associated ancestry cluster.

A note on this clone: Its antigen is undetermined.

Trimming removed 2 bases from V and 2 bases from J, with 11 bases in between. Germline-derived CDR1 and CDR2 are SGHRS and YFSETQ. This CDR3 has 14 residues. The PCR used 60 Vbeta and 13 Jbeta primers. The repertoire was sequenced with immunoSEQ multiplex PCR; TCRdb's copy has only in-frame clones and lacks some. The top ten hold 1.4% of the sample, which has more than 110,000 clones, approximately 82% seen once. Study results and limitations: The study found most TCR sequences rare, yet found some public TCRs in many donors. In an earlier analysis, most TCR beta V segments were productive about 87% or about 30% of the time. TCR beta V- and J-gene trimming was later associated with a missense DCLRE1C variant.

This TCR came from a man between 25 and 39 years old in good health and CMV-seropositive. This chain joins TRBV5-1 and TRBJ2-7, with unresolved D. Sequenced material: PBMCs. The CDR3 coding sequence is TGCGCCAGCAGCTTTATGAGCGAGACCTACGAGCAGTACTTC. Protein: CASSFMSETYEQYF.